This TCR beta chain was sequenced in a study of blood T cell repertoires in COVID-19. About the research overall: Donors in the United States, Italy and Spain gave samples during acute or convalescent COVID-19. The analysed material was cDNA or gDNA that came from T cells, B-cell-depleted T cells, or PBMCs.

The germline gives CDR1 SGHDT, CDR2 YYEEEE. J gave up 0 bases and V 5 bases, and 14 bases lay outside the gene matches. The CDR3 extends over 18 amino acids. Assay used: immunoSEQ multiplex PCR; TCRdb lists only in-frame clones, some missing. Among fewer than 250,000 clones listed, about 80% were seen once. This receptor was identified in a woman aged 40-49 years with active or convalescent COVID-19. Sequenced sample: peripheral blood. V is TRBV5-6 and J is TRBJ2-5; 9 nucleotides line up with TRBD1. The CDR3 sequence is CASSMKQGAGQYQETQYF. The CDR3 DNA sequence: TGTGCCAGCAGTATGAAACAGGGGGCTGGGCAGTACCAAGAGACCCAGTACTTC.